This entry lists 28 T cell receptor beta chains sequenced from one sample in a study of T cell responses to AZD1222 COVID-19 vaccine. This table comes from immunoSEQ multiplex PCR, and its TCRdb copy is limited to in-frame clones, with some not included. The data contain 180,000 or so clones, 92% of them singletons. This specimen was peripheral blood, taken 28 days after the second AZD1222 dose. The receptors were gathered from an adult who received the AZD1222 COVID-19 vaccine.

The chain links TRBV5-3 to TRBJ2-3; tentative D call: TRBD2 (7 bases). TRBV5-3 is an ORF; its function is uncertain. Trimming removed 6 bases from V and 3 bases from J, with 11 bases in between. The CDR3 runs to 13 residues. The CDR3 coding sequence is TGTGCCAGAAACGAGGGGGGGACAGATACGCAGTATTTT. It translates to CARNEGGTDTQYF.

This clone was seen only once. The J gene is TRBJ2-5, the V gene TRBV18, with D perhaps TRBD1 or TRBD2 (6 bases each). V dropped 0 bases and J dropped 5 bases, with 13 bases sitting between them. This CDR3 contains 15 residues. The germline gives CDR1 KGHSH, CDR2 LQKENI. The CDR3 loop reads CASSPPSGAGETQYF. The CDR3, as DNA: TGTGCCAGCTCACCACCGTCAGGGGCGGGGGAGACCCAGTACTTC.

V usage is TRBV11-3 and J usage is TRBJ2-3, with D hard to call. The CDR3 is made up of 15 amino acids. From germline, CDR1 is SGHNT and CDR2 YENEEA. V lost 4 bases to trimming and J lost 1 base, with 12 bases between them. CDR3 in amino acids: CASSSRGSGTDTQYF. The CDR3 coding sequence is TGTGCCAGCAGCTCCCGCGGCAGCGGCACAGATACGCAGTATTTT.

The CDR3 sequence: CASSPNRQARYGYTF. CDR3 coding DNA: TGTGCCAGCTCACCAAATCGGCAGGCGAGATATGGCTACACCTTC. The chain carries TRBV18 and TRBJ1-2, with D unresolved. The germline V gene has CDR1 KGHSH and CDR2 LQKENI. V was clipped by 2 bases and J by 5 bases, with 15 bases between them. The CDR3 spans 15 residues.

CDR3 in DNA: TGCGCCAGCCACCCCGGCAACTCCTATAATTCACCCCTCCACTTT. This gives the protein CASHPGNSYNSPLHF. V and J are TRBV5-1 and TRBJ1-6, with D uncertain. The CDR3 length is 15 residues. With 7 bases removed from V and 0 bases from J, the gap between germline ends came to 11 bases. Germline CDR1 reads SGHRS; CDR2 reads YFSETQ.

V and J are TRBV7-2 and TRBJ1-2; 10 nucleotides align to TRBD1. From germline, CDR1 is SGHTA and CDR2 FQGNSA. This CDR3 is built from 15 residues. With V trimmed by 1 base and J by 4 bases, 3 bases remained unmatched. CDR3 in amino acids: CASSLGQGASYGYTF. The CDR3, as DNA: TGTGCCAGCAGCTTAGGACAGGGGGCCAGCTATGGCTACACCTTC.

The CDR3 DNA follows: TGTGCCAGCAGCTTGCTGGAGAACACTGAAGCTTTCTTT. This codes for CASSLLENTEAFF. The chain links TRBV5-6 to TRBJ1-1; D ambiguous. Germline CDR1 is SGHDT and CDR2 is YYEEEE. Between the trimmed V and J ends, which lost 1 base and 1 base, there was a span of 5 bases. CDR3 length equals 13 residues. Together with reference TRBV5-6 and TRBJ1-1, the CDR3 gives the full variable domain: DAGVTQSPTHLIKTRGQQVTLRCSPKSGHDTVSWYQQALGQGPQFIFQYYEEEERQRGNFPDRFSGHQFPNYSSELNVNALLLGDSALYLCASSLLENTEAFFGQGTRLTVV.

There are many counts of this clone. This rearrangement joins TRBV29-1 to TRBJ1-5, with TRBD1 identical over 7 bases. The CDR3 covers 16 residues. J lost 2 bases, V lost 4 bases, and 11 bases had no gene match. CDR1 and CDR2 (germline): SQVTM, ANQGSEA. CDR3 protein: CSVATIDRAGNQPQHF. CDR3 nucleotides: TGCAGCGTTGCCACCATCGACAGGGCGGGCAATCAGCCCCAGCATTTT.

J is TRBJ1-6 and V is TRBV30, with no clear D. Germline CDR1 reads GTSNPN; CDR2 reads SVGIG (reference sequence). Trimming shortened V by 4 bases and J by 5 bases, and 15 bases separated the two germline ends. This CDR3 region has 15 residues. The CDR3 protein is CAWMERPSDNSPLHF. CDR3 bases: TGTGCCTGGATGGAAAGGCCGTCGGATAATTCACCCCTCCACTTT.

The chain employs TRBV11-2 and TRBJ1-2, with TRBD1 identical over 8 bases. This CDR3 spans 17 amino acids. With 5 bases clipped from V and 4 bases from J, the junction kept 15 bases outside the gene matches. From germline, CDR1 is SGHAT and CDR2 FQNNGV. CDR3 loop: CASSLTAGGVGFYGYTF. CDR3 nucleotide sequence: TGTGCCAGCAGCCTGACTGCAGGGGGCGTGGGCTTCTATGGCTACACCTTC.

The V and J genes are TRBV11-2 and TRBJ1-2; D remains unclear. Between the trimmed V and J ends, which lost 2 bases and 8 bases, there was a span of 15 bases. The CDR3 is 14 residues long. Germline V lookup: CDR1 SGHAT, CDR2 FQNNGV. The CDR3 nucleotides are TGTGCCAGCAGCTTACTTCGGGGATTGGAAGGCTACACCTTC. It encodes CASSLLRGLEGYTF.

The sample holds one count of this clone. The chain uses TRBV2 and TRBJ1-1, with D unclear. CDR3 length: 13 residues. V lost 7 bases and J 4 bases, leaving 13 bases between the germline ends. Looked up from germline, CDR1 is SNHLY and CDR2 is FYNNEI. The CDR3 DNA sequence: TGTGCCAGCAAGTTCGGCCTAGGCACTGAAGCTTTCTTT. Translated, it gives CASKFGLGTEAFF.

This clone appeared a single time. The rearrangement links TRBV7-9 to TRBJ1-3; D unclear. V lost 5 bases and J 1 base, leaving 9 bases between the germline ends. CDR1 is SEHNR and CDR2 is FQNEAQ in the germline V gene (reference sequence). CDR3 length: 14 residues. DNA of the CDR3: TGTGCCAGCAGCCTGTTGGGGTCTGGAAACACCATATATTTT. It is translated as CASSLLGSGNTIYF.

In regard to this clone: This CDR3 is also generated by other DNA sequences in the sample. The chain uses TRBV5-1 and TRBJ2-1; TRBD1 aligns across 9 bases. The trim removed 5 bases at V and 6 bases at J, leaving 3 bases unmatched. The CDR3 length is 13 residues. Germline V gene sequence: CDR1 SGHRS, CDR2 YFSETQ. The CDR3 loop is CASSLGQGNEQFF. DNA for the CDR3: TGCGCCAGCAGTCTGGGACAGGGCAATGAGCAGTTCTTC.

The V call is TRBV19, the J call TRBJ1-1; D gene uncertain. V shed 5 bases and J shed 1 base, with 11 bases lying between them. The CDR3 extends over 14 amino acids. Germline V gene data show CDR1 as LNHDA and CDR2 as SQIVND (reference sequence). CDR3 DNA sequence: TGTGCCAGTAGTGAGGCCTGGGGGAACACTGAAGCTTTCTTT. Translating gives CASSEAWGNTEAFF. The variable domain in full, with the rest retrieved from reference TRBV19 and TRBJ1-1, is DGGITQSPKYLFRKEGQNVTLSCEQNLNHDAMYWYRQDPGQGLRLIYYSQIVNDFQKGDIAEGYSVSREKKESFPLTVTSAQKNPTAFYLCASSEAWGNTEAFFGQGTRLTVV.

V gene TRBV30 combines with J gene TRBJ2-7; D is perhaps TRBD1 or TRBD2 (6 bases each). From germline, CDR1 is GTSNPN and CDR2 SVGIG (reference sequence). V gave up 2 bases and J gave up 2 bases, with 16 bases separating them. This CDR3 is 15 amino acids long. The CDR3 here is CAWSPDRGPPYEQYF. The CDR3 region has the DNA TGTGCCTGGAGTCCCGACCGGGGGCCGCCCTACGAGCAGTACTTC. Using reference TRBV30 and TRBJ2-7 for the parts outside the CDR3, the full variable domain is SQTIHQWPATLVQPVGSPLSLECTVEGTSNPNLYWYRQAAGRGLQLLFYSVGIGQISSEVPQNLSASRPQDRQFILSSKKLLLSDSGFYLCAWSPDRGPPYEQYFGPGTRLTVT.

The J gene is TRBJ1-1, the V gene TRBV5-1; TRBD1 might be the D (6 bases). V lost 0 bases and J 5 bases, leaving 11 bases between the germline ends. Germline CDR1 reads SGHRS; CDR2 reads YFSETQ. CDR3 length: 14 residues. In nucleotides, the CDR3 is TGCGCCAGCAGCTTGGGGCAGGGGAGGACTGAAGCTTTCTTT. Encoded protein: CASSLGQGRTEAFF.

The chain couples TRBV5-4 to TRBJ2-1, with D possibly being TRBD2 (6 bases). This CDR3 has 16 amino acids. V was pared by 4 bases and J by 0 bases, with 14 bases between. Germline V lookup: CDR1 SGHNT, CDR2 YYREEE (reference sequence). Written as DNA, the CDR3 is TGTGCCAGCAGCCTGGACATGACTAGCTCCTACAATGAGCAGTTCTTC. It codes for CASSLDMTSSYNEQFF.

The chain couples TRBV2 to TRBJ2-1; TRBD1 matches 8 bases. The CDR3 contains 13 residues. CDR1 is SNHLY, CDR2 FYNNEI, per germline. Trimming cost V 5 bases and J 9 bases; bases outside gene matches: 6. CDR3 in amino acids: CASSFQGAGEQFF. Here the CDR3 DNA reads TGTGCCAGCAGTTTCCAGGGGGCGGGTGAGCAGTTCTTC.

The chain couples TRBV30 to TRBJ1-6; TRBD1 is a possible D gene (6 bases). CDR1 GTSNPN and CDR2 SVGIG come from the germline V gene (reference sequence). V was trimmed by 5 bases and J by 10 bases, leaving 15 bases between them. The length of the CDR3 is 13 residues. CDR3 in DNA: TGTGCCTGGGACCGGGACATACGATCACCCCTCCACTTT. Protein product: CAWDRDIRSPLHF. Full variable domain (missing parts from reference TRBV30 and TRBJ1-6): SQTIHQWPATLVQPVGSPLSLECTVEGTSNPNLYWYRQAAGRGLQLLFYSVGIGQISSEVPQNLSASRPQDRQFILSSKKLLLSDSGFYLCAWDRDIRSPLHFGNGTRLTVT.

The CDR3 here is CASSEASLAGGPTSTDTQYF. CDR3 DNA sequence: TGTGCCAGCAGTGAAGCGAGCTTAGCGGGGGGACCAACTAGCACAGATACGCAGTATTTT. The chain uses TRBV6-1 and TRBJ2-3, with 10 bases matching TRBD2. The CDR3 is made up of 20 amino acids. The V segment lost 0 bases and the J segment 0 bases; nucleotides outside the gene matches: 12. Germline loops: CDR1 MNHNS, CDR2 SASEGT.

This chain links TRBV4-2 with TRBJ2-5, with D perhaps TRBD2 (6 bases). V was trimmed by 1 base and J by 2 bases, leaving 17 bases between them. Germline lookup yields CDR1 LGHNA and CDR2 YNFKEQ. The length of the CDR3 is 17 residues. The CDR3 sequence is CASSQGTWRDPQETQYF. In DNA, the CDR3 is TGTGCCAGCAGCCAAGGTACCTGGCGGGATCCTCAAGAGACCCAGTACTTC.

The chain is built from TRBV4-3 and TRBJ2-7; tentatively, D is TRBD1 (5 bases). This CDR3 has 17 amino acids. The germline gives CDR1 LGHNA, CDR2 YSLEER. The ends were cut back, 2 bases at V and 5 bases at J, with 22 bases in the middle. The CDR3 DNA reads as TGCGCCAGCAGCCAAAGATCATTAGCTGCACAAGGGGACGAGCAGTACTTC. Translating it yields CASSQRSLAAQGDEQYF.

V gene TRBV7-9 combines with J gene TRBJ2-1; tentative D call: TRBD2 (6 bases). The V end lost 1 base, the J end lost 4 bases, and 14 bases lay between the germline ends. This CDR3 contains 16 residues. The germline CDR1 and CDR2 sequences are SEHNR and FQNEAQ (reference sequence). The CDR3 coding sequence is TGTGCCAGCAGCTTAGTAGGGGACGGGGGATACAATGAGCAGTTCTTC. This codes for CASSLVGDGGYNEQFF.

The CDR3 here is CASSGTGTGVNTEAFF. CDR3 coding DNA: TGCGCCAGCAGCGGGACCGGGACAGGGGTAAACACTGAAGCTTTCTTT. V and J are TRBV5-1 and TRBJ1-1; 10 bases map to TRBD1. Per germline, CDR1 SGHRS and CDR2 YFSETQ. This CDR3 has 16 residues. Trimming removed 4 bases from V and 2 bases from J; junction bases left unmatched: 8.

The rearrangement joins TRBV6-5 to TRBJ1-1, with D maybe TRBD1 (6 bases). The CDR3 contains 11 residues. The V end lost 7 bases, the J end lost 11 bases, and 14 bases lay between the germline ends. Germline assignment: CDR1 MNHEY and CDR2 SVGAGI. The CDR3 is CASTHTGKAFF. The CDR3 bases are TGTGCCAGCACTCATACAGGGAAGGCTTTCTTT.

The chain is built from TRBV3-1 (or the pseudogene TRBV3-2) and TRBJ1-6; 7 bases match TRBD1. Germline V gene sequence: CDR1 LGHDT, CDR2 YNNKEL (reference sequence). The CDR3 consists of 15 residues. V trimming: 4 bases; J trimming: 8 bases; junction bases outside the gene matches: 8. In DNA, the CDR3 is TGTGCCAGCAGCCCAAGGGGGCAGACTTATTCACCCCTCCACTTT. Protein sequence: CASSPRGQTYSPLHF.

Note on this clone: Distinct nucleotide sequences in the sample also encode this CDR3. This chain connects TRBV7-9 to TRBJ2-7; D gene uncertain. Trimming stripped 5 bases from V and 10 bases from J, with 27 bases between. The CDR3 consists of 16 residues. Germline V gives CDR1 SEHNR, CDR2 FQNEAQ (reference sequence). For the CDR3, the DNA is TGTGCCAGCAGCCCTCCCCTGGAGACCAGCAAGGGCGAACAGTACTTC. It codes for CASSPPLETSKGEQYF.